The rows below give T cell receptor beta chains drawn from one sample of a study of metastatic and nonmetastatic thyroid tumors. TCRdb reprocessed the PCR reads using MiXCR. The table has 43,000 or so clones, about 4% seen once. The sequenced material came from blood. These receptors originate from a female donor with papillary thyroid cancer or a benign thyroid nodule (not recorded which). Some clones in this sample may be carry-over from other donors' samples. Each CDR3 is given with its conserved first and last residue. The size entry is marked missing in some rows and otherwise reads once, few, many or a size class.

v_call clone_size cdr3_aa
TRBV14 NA CASSQPGDRTYNEQFF
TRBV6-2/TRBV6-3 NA CASSMDGLYGYTF
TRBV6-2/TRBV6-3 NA CASSYSPIVASQETQYF
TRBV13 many CASSSDGKETQYF
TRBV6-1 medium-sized CASTEWDRGLNQPQHF
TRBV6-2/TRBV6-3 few CATYTRDRPGELFF
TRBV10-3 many CAISEPGRGATGEAFF
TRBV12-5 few CASGTYGTTTNTGELFF
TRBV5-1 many CASSPSTVNTGELFF
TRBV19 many CASSIETGNTGELFF
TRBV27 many CASSYDSGGSYEQYF
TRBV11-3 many CASSRGQGYEQYF
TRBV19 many CASSATNAFHISNQPQHF
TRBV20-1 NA CSARVLGDTGELFF
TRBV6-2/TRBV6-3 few CASTLDLYSGDTIYF
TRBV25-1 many CASTRLTIGEDTEAFF
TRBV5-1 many CASSTGRIQETQYF
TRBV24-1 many CATSDRQGGYQETQYF
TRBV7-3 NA CASSQTGYAEAFF
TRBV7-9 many CASSLGGIGNQPQHF
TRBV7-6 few CASSPKGQGTMNTEAFF
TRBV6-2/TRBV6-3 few CASSAGVGYGYTF
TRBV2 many CASSEGREPQHF
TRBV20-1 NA CSARAAGVLGETQYF
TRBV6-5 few CASSLTSGSTYNEQFF
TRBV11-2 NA CASSLGAGTFTDTQYF
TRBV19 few CASSIQGLAGGHYTQYF
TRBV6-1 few CASVASGSTEQYF
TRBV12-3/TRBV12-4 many CASSPGGNTQYF
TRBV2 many CASSMGGVSDTQYF
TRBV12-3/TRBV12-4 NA CASSLFSYEQYF
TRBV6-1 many CAIRRGLGREQYF
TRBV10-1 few CASSQGEAGELFF
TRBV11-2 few CASSSGAGTSTDTQYF
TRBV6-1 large CASSLGTPRDTQYF
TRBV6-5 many CASSYSDGSETQYF
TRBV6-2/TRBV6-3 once CASEREGRSEQFF
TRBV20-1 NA CSARDRTGSAAYTF
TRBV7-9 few CASSLTQGPHNEQFF
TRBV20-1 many CSANRQGARETQYF
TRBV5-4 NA CDSSSFDDRQYEQYF
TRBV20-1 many CSARAAASGRAFRGNEQFF
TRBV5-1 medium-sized CASSLETAPSPLHF
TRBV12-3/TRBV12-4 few CASSSQGIQETQYF
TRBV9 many CASSNPKAGPSTNEQFF
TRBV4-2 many CASSQGTEQYF
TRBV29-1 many CSVDVSGLAGPILFF
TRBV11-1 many CASSLARGTANTGELFF
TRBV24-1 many CATSDSIAEMNTGELFF
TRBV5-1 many CASSADGTFYEQYF
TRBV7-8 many CASSQPWREGVGIQYF
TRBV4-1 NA CASSQVGWGLAGREETQYF